The subject of this entry is one T cell receptor (beta chain). This specimen belongs to a study of T cells expressing NK-cell markers. Germline lookup yields CDR1 DFQATT and CDR2 SNEGSKA (reference sequence). CDR3 length equals 14 residues. The authors made TCR beta cDNA libraries by 5'RACE template switching. This switching added a universal primer site and UMIs. After re-calling the 5' RACE reads, TCRdb lists one entry per CDR3 protein, DNA absent. The table lists a few hundred thousand distinct CDR3 sequences, with approximately 3.5% in the top ten. The chain recombines TRBV20-1 with TRBJ2-3; there is no DNA to check the TCRdb D call of TRBD1. This TCR was recovered from a young man in good health. The sequenced sample was blood T cells: a sorted CD56 or NKG2C T cell subset, CD4+ or CD8+ T cells, or bulk PBMC T cells (not recorded which). This chain's CDR3 is CSASSGGWRDTQYF.